The 4 T cell receptor beta chains reported below all come from one sample, sequenced in a study of blood T cells in healthy people across ages. Alongside a J-beta primer mix, a sample-barcoded 5' primer served in a second PCR lasting about 6 to 12 cycles. TCRdb re-analysed the 5' RACE reads in MiXCR, keeping a single row per CDR3 protein. The sample lists about 1,800,000 distinct CDR3 sequences; roughly 27% were seen once. Sequencing used blood. Every receptor here comes from a young woman in good health.

The chain is built from TRBV7-6 and TRBJ2-3; weak D call: TRBD1 (5 bases). In germline, CDR1 is SGHVS, CDR2 FNYEAQ. V dropped 1 base and J dropped 6 bases, with 11 bases sitting between them. CDR3 size: 14 residues. The CDR3 region is CASSLGGAVDTQYF. CDR3 in DNA: TGTGCCAGCAGCTTAGGGGGCGCGGTGGATACGCAGTATTTT. The variable domain in full, with the rest retrieved from reference TRBV7-6 and TRBJ2-3, is GAGVSQSPRYKVTKRGQDVALRCDPISGHVSLYWYRQALGQGPEFLTYFNYEAQQDKSGLPNDRFSAERPEGSISTLTIQRTEQRDSAMYRCASSLGGAVDTQYFGPGTRLTVL.

A few counts support this clonotype. J is TRBJ2-2 and V is TRBV12-3 or TRBV12-4; D unclear. Trimming shortened V by 5 bases and J by 6 bases, and 10 bases separated the two germline ends. The CDR3 spans 13 residues. CDR3 in amino acids: CASSPWTSGELFF. In DNA form, the CDR3 reads TGTGCCAGCAGTCCTTGGACGTCCGGGGAGCTGTTTTTT.

This clonotype was counted only a few times. V and J are TRBV6-1 and TRBJ2-5; perhaps D is TRBD1 or TRBD2 (6 bases each). The CDR3 is 18 amino acids. Trimming left V 4 bases short and J 2 bases short, with 23 bases between. Germline CDR1 and CDR2: MNHNS and SASEGT. The CDR3 coding sequence is TGTGCCAGCAGTGGAGGACAGTGGGGACTGGTGTGGCAAGAGACCCAGTACTTC. Translation gives CASSGGQWGLVWQETQYF.

Comments on this clonotype: The junction does not match germline at one end; this may be a read error. This chain joins TRBV12-3 or TRBV12-4 and TRBJ2-7, with 9 positions matching TRBD1. The CDR3 is 14 residues long. CDR3 in amino acids: CTSSRQGGSYEQYF. Written as DNA, the CDR3 is TGTACCAGCAGTCGACAGGGGGGATCCTACGAGCAGTACTTC.